The 5 T cell receptor beta chains given below trace back to one sample, sequenced in a study of blood T cell repertoires in COVID-19. The repertoire was sequenced with immunoSEQ multiplex PCR; TCRdb's copy has only in-frame clones and lacks some. The table shows just over 90,000 clones, with 75% to 90% occurring only once. The material sequenced was peripheral blood. These receptors were taken from a human donor with active COVID-19. The donor label of this sample is uncertain.

The gene calls are TRBV19 and TRBJ2-3; TRBD1 is a possible D gene (6 bases). Germline V CDR1 and CDR2: LNHDA, SQIVND (reference sequence). This CDR3 contains 15 residues. V was trimmed by 3 bases and J by 2 bases, leaving 12 bases between them. The CDR3 loop reads CASSMLGALTDTQYF. The DNA for the CDR3 is TGTGCCAGTAGTATGCTGGGGGCCCTCACAGATACGCAGTATTTT.

The rearrangement links TRBV6-5 to TRBJ1-2; 8 bases line up with TRBD1. V gave up 6 bases and J gave up 2 bases; unmatched junction bases: 8. Germline CDR1 MNHEY, CDR2 SVGAGI. CDR3 length equals 15 residues. The chain's CDR3 is CASRQTGGLNYGYTF. The DNA for the CDR3 is TGTGCCAGCAGGCAAACAGGGGGTTTAAACTATGGCTACACCTTC.

The chain is built from TRBV6-2 or TRBV6-3 and TRBJ1-5; D might be TRBD1 (6 bases). Germline V gives CDR1 MNHEY, CDR2 SVGEGT. The ends were cut back, 6 bases at V and 4 bases at J, with 16 bases in the middle. The CDR3 extends over 15 amino acids. The CDR3 sequence: CASSSGGSGNQPQHF. CDR3 bases: TGTGCCAGCAGCTCGGGGGGCTCTGGAAATCAGCCCCAGCATTTT.

The chain couples TRBV5-1 to TRBJ1-2, with TRBD1 identical over 7 bases. The ends lost 1 base at V and 4 bases at J; junction bases unmatched: 1. The CDR3 extends over 13 amino acids. CDR1 is SGHRS and CDR2 is YFSETQ in the germline V gene. The CDR3 region is CASSLTGVYGYTF. The CDR3 DNA reads TGCGCCAGCAGCTTGACAGGGGTCTATGGCTACACCTTC.

V is TRBV4-1 and J is TRBJ2-3; 10 bases map to TRBD2. CDR1 is MGHRA, CDR2 YSYEKL, per germline. The CDR3 is made up of 16 amino acids. The V and J ends lost 1 base and 3 bases, in that order; junction bases with no gene match: 4. The DNA of the CDR3 is TGCGCCAGCAGCCAAGTAGTAGCGGGGGGTACAGATACGCAGTATTTT. It yields the protein CASSQVVAGGTDTQYF.